This is a list of T cell receptor beta chains from one sample in a study of graft-versus-host responses after intestinal transplantation. Profiled with immunoSEQ multiplex PCR; TCRdb holds only in-frame clones, not every one. The data contain approximately 19,000 clones, around 79% of them singletons. The sample here was PBMCs, taken 14 days after transplant. These TCRs come from a human patient who received an intestinal transplant, so some T cells may come from the graft donor. The CDR3 runs from the conserved cysteine through the conserved F or W. D genes are given only for firm matches. A clone size is listed for some rows: how often the clone was seen (once, few, many), or a class if it is expanded.

D,V,size,J,DNA,CDR3
-,TRBV4-1,-,TRBJ1-5,TGCGCCAGCAGCCAAGAAACAGTTTCAAATCAGCCCCAGCATTTT,CASSQETVSNQPQHF
-,TRBV10-3,-,TRBJ2-7,TGTGCCACCCTAGACAGCTCCTACGAGCAGTACTTC,CATLDSSYEQYF
TRBD1,TRBV4-2,-,TRBJ2-7,TGTGCCAGCAGCCAAGAGGACAGGATACCCTACGAGCAGTACTTC,CASSQEDRIPYEQYF
-,TRBV4-1,few,TRBJ2-7,TGCGCCAGCAGCCAGGGTTCCTACGAGCAGTACTTC,CASSQGSYEQYF
TRBD1,TRBV7-9,-,TRBJ2-2,TGTGCCAGCAGCTTGGGGAGAATGGACAGGTTTATCGGTACCGGGGAGCTGTTTTTT,CASSLGRMDRFIGTGELFF
TRBD1,TRBV7-9,-,TRBJ1-1,TGTGCCAGCAGCTTAGCGACTCCGGGACAGGGGCTTATAGAAGCTTTCTTT,CASSLATPGQGLIEAFF
-,TRBV25-1,few,TRBJ1-3,TGTGCCGCAGGAGGAAACACCATATATTTT,CAAGGNTIYF
-,TRBV7-3,-,TRBJ1-6,TGTGCCAGCAGCTCGGGTCTCGGGGGTTCACCCCTCCACTTT,CASSSGLGGSPLHF
-,TRBV4-1,few,TRBJ2-7,TGCGCCAGCAGCCAAGGAGGCGGTTCCTACGAGCAGTACTTC,CASSQGGGSYEQYF
TRBD2,TRBV30,once,TRBJ2-7,TGTGCCTGGGCGGGAGGGAGCCACGAGCAGTACTTC,CAWAGGSHEQYF
-,TRBV7-2,-,TRBJ1-6,TGTGCCAGCAGCGGCCGGTTTGAGGGGATTAATTCACCCCTCCACTTT,CASSGRFEGINSPLHF
TRBD1,TRBV4-1,-,TRBJ1-2,TGCGCCAGCAGCCAACTCCGGGACAGGGAGAACTATGGCTACACCTTC,CASSQLRDRENYGYTF
-,TRBV5-1,-,TRBJ1-1,TGCGCCAGCAGCATTGGACAGTGGGACACTGAAGCTTTCTTT,CASSIGQWDTEAFF
-,TRBV28,-,TRBJ2-1,TGTGCCAGCAGTTACGTGTGGTCAAATGAGCAGTTCTTC,CASSYVWSNEQFF
TRBD2,TRBV28,-,TRBJ2-7,TGTGCCAGCAGTTTACGGGGGGGACAACCCTACGAGCAGTACTTC,CASSLRGGQPYEQYF
TRBD2,TRBV13,-,TRBJ2-1,TGTGCCAGCAGCGAGGAGACTAGCGACTACAATGAGCAGTTCTTC,CASSEETSDYNEQFF
TRBD1,TRBV29-1,-,TRBJ2-2,TGCAGCGTTGAAGCCCTGGGACAGGGGTCGAACACCGGGGAGCTGTTTTTT,CSVEALGQGSNTGELFF
TRBD2,TRBV6-5,-,TRBJ2-1,TGTGCCAGCGGGAGGGCGCCGATCTCCTACAATGAGCAGTTCTTC,CASGRAPISYNEQFF
-,TRBV7-9,-,TRBJ2-3,TGTGCCAGCAGCTTAGACCACCGCACAGATACGCAGTATTTT,CASSLDHRTDTQYF
TRBD2,TRBV2,-,TRBJ2-4,TGTGCCAGCAGGGAGCGACTAGCGGTAGCCAAAAACATTCAGTACTTC,CASRERLAVAKNIQYF
-,TRBV6-6,-,TRBJ2-3,TGTGCCAGCAGTTACATACAGCCGACAGATACGCAGTATTTT,CASSYIQPTDTQYF
TRBD2,TRBV28,-,TRBJ2-5,TGTGCCAGCAGTTTATCGGCGGTTAGCGGGAGGGCATGGAGGGAGACCCAGTACTTC,CASSLSAVSGRAWRETQYF
TRBD2,TRBV10-3,few,TRBJ2-1,TGTGCCATCAGTGCTCCGACTAGCGGGAGCTCCTACAATGAGCAGTTCTTC,CAISAPTSGSSYNEQFF
-,TRBV14,-,TRBJ2-7,TGTGCCAGCAGCCAATTTTCTTCTGTGGGGCAGTACTTC,CASSQFSSVGQYF
TRBD2,TRBV27,few,TRBJ2-7,TGTGCCAGCAGCCTGACTAGCGAGGGCTACGAGCAGTACTTC,CASSLTSEGYEQYF
-,TRBV27,-,TRBJ2-1,TGTGCCAGCAGTTTAGTCGGGAGCTCCTACAATGAGCAGTTCTTC,CASSLVGSSYNEQFF
-,TRBV5-1,-,TRBJ2-7,TGCGCCAGCAGCTTAAGGCGAGGGGGGGCCTACGAGCAGTACTTC,CASSLRRGGAYEQYF
TRBD1,TRBV10-1,-,TRBJ2-1,TGCGCCAGCAGTGAGTCTAGGACAGGGGGCAATGAGCAGTTCTTC,CASSESRTGGNEQFF
-,TRBV28,-,TRBJ1-5,TGTGCCAGCAGTCTATATAGCAATCAGCCCCAGCATTTT,CASSLYSNQPQHF
TRBD1,TRBV7-2,-,TRBJ2-7,TGTGCCAGCAGCTCGCCTTACAGGGGGTCCTACGAGCAGTACTTC,CASSSPYRGSYEQYF
TRBD1,TRBV19,few,TRBJ1-2,TGTGCCAGTAGTATGGACAGGGGCGGCTACACCTTC,CASSMDRGGYTF
-,TRBV6-5,-,TRBJ2-7,TGTGCCAGCAGTTACCGAATGGACGGCGAGCAGTACTTC,CASSYRMDGEQYF
TRBD1,TRBV6-1,-,TRBJ1-6,TGTGCCAGCAGTGATTACCGGGACAGGGGGCTTCCCCGGGGAAATTCACCCCTCCACTTT,CASSDYRDRGLPRGNSPLHF
-,TRBV9,-,TRBJ2-7,TGTGCCAGCAGCGTCCTGAAGGAGGCGGTTACCTACGAGCAGTACTTC,CASSVLKEAVTYEQYF
TRBD2,TRBV5-1,few,TRBJ2-3,TGCGCCAGCAGCAATAGCGGGGGGGCCACAGATACGCAGTATTTT,CASSNSGGATDTQYF
TRBD1,TRBV7-9,-,TRBJ1-2,TGTGCCAGCAGCACGGACAGGGGGGATGGCTACACCTTC,CASSTDRGDGYTF
-,TRBV25-1,-,TRBJ2-1,TGTGCCAGCAGTGAATATTTTTTGCGGGTGAGCTCCTACAATGAGCAGTTCTTC,CASSEYFLRVSSYNEQFF
TRBD2,TRBV11-2,-,TRBJ2-3,TGTGCCAGCAGCTGGACTAGCGGGACAGATACGCAGTATTTT,CASSWTSGTDTQYF
TRBD1,TRBV5-6,-,TRBJ2-7,TGTGCCAGCAGCCGGACAGGATTCTACGAGCAGTACTTC,CASSRTGFYEQYF
TRBD2,TRBV5-1,-,TRBJ2-5,TGCGCCAGCAGCCCAGGGACTAGCGGGGCTCAAGAGACCCAGTACTTC,CASSPGTSGAQETQYF
TRBD1,TRBV19,-,TRBJ2-1,TGTGCCAGTAGTATAGATCTATCTCGGACAGGGGCGCATGAGCAGTTCTTC,CASSIDLSRTGAHEQFF
TRBD1,TRBV2,-,TRBJ1-1,TGTGCCAGTCTGACAGGGGGAAGCACTGAAGCTTTCTTT,CASLTGGSTEAFF
TRBD2,TRBV19,-,TRBJ2-3,TGTGCCAGTAGTTTGGGACTAGGGGGGGGAGATACGCAGTATTTT,CASSLGLGGGDTQYF
TRBD2,TRBV9,-,TRBJ2-2,TGTGCCAGCAGCGTAGGATCACTAGCGGGAGGGCCGGCCGGGGAGCTGTTTTTT,CASSVGSLAGGPAGELFF
TRBD1,TRBV15,few,TRBJ1-1,TGTGCCACCGGAGGACGGGGGACAGGGGCGAACACTGAAGCTTTCTTT,CATGGRGTGANTEAFF
-,TRBV2,-,TRBJ2-4,TGTGCCAGCAGCGACAGAGCCCTACTAGCCAAAAACATTCAGTACTTC,CASSDRALLAKNIQYF